The present T cell receptor (beta chain) was sequenced within a study of T cell responses to AZD1222 COVID-19 vaccine. Findings and caveats of the study: The number of AZD1222 recipients seropositive at baseline was only five to seven.

With 0 bases removed from V and 0 bases from J, the gap between germline ends came to 6 bases. Germline V lookup: CDR1 SGDLS, CDR2 YYNGEE. This CDR3 comprises 14 residues. This clone came up a few times. Its antigen is not identified. Generated by immunoSEQ multiplex PCR, the TCRdb table keeps only in-frame clones and is missing some. This table has 99,000 or so clones, 89% appearing once. The chain uses TRBV9 and TRBJ1-2; D gene ambiguous. This sequence was found in an adult in good health. This material consisted of peripheral blood, taken on day 0 of AZD1222 vaccination. This chain's CDR3 is CASSVDQTNYGYTF. CDR3 DNA: TGTGCCAGCAGCGTAGATCAAACTAACTATGGCTACACCTTC.